A single sample gave rise to the 18 T cell receptor beta chains below, sequenced in a study of T cell responses to AZD1222 COVID-19 vaccine. Measured with immunoSEQ multiplex PCR; TCRdb has only the in-frame clones, and not every one. The table shows 95,000 to 150,000 clones, with roughly nine tenths occurring only once. The sample here was peripheral blood, taken on day 0 of AZD1222 vaccination. These receptors all stem from an adult in good health.

This chain joins TRBV28 and TRBJ1-5, with 7 bases identical to TRBD1. V gave up 10 bases and J gave up 0 bases; unmatched junction bases: 6. The CDR3 spans 14 residues. Germline loops: CDR1 MDHEN, CDR2 SYDVKM. This CDR3 reads CATRQGYSNQPQHF. Written as DNA, the CDR3 is TGTGCCACCCGACAGGGTTATAGCAATCAGCCCCAGCATTTT.

The chain joins TRBV11-2 to TRBJ2-5; D tentatively reads TRBD1 or TRBD2 (6 bases each). From germline, CDR1 is SGHAT and CDR2 FQNNGV. CDR3 length: 17 amino acids. Between the trimmed V and J ends, which lost 0 bases and 5 bases, there was a span of 19 bases. The CDR3 spells CASSLDSGWGAGETQYF. CDR3 nucleotide sequence: TGTGCCAGCAGCTTAGATAGCGGATGGGGGGCCGGGGAGACCCAGTACTTC.

In DNA, the CDR3 is TGTGCCTCCGGGACAGGGTACGGGGCTTTCTTT. This encodes CASGTGYGAFF. The chain combines TRBV7-2 with TRBJ1-1, with 9 nucleotides matching TRBD1. J lost 11 bases, V lost 11 bases, and 9 bases had no gene match. The germline V gene encodes CDR1 SGHTA and CDR2 FQGNSA. This CDR3 region has 11 residues. The whole variable domain, remainder taken from reference TRBV7-2 and TRBJ1-1, is GAGVSQSPSNKVTEKGKDVELRCDPISGHTALYWYRQSLGQGLEFLIYFQGNSAPDKSGLPSDRFSAERTGGSVSTLTIQRTQQEDSAVYLCASGTGYGAFFGQGTRLTVV.

This clone occurred once. The CDR3 DNA reads TGCGCCAGCCTCAATGGACAGGGTGTTGCCTACGAGCAGTACTTC. Protein sequence: CASLNGQGVAYEQYF. J is TRBJ2-7 and V is TRBV10-2, with 8 bases that match TRBD1. V lost 8 bases and J lost 2; bases outside the gene matches: 11. This CDR3 spans 15 amino acids. The germline V gene has CDR1 WSHSY and CDR2 SAAADI.

The gene calls are TRBV7-2 and TRBJ1-2, with TRBD1 identical over 8 bases. This CDR3 has 16 residues. Germline loops: CDR1 SGHTA, CDR2 FQGNSA. V was pared by 3 bases and J by 0 bases, with 6 bases of the junction left unmatched. The DNA for the CDR3 is TGTGCCAGCAGCTTCGGGGGGACAGGCCCTAACTATGGCTACACCTTC. As protein: CASSFGGTGPNYGYTF.

The gene calls are TRBV7-9 and TRBJ2-1; weak D call: TRBD1 (5 bases). The CDR3 is made up of 15 amino acids. Germline CDR1 is SEHNR and CDR2 is FQNEAQ (reference sequence). The V end lost 0 bases, the J end lost 2 bases, and 8 bases lay between the germline ends. The CDR3 DNA reads as TGTGCCAGCAGCTTAGCAGCGACAGCCTACAATGAGCAGTTCTTC. This encodes CASSLAATAYNEQFF.

The J gene is TRBJ2-7, the V gene TRBV10-3, with D possibly being TRBD1 (6 bases). Trimming stripped 4 bases from V and 3 bases from J, with 16 bases between. The CDR3 contains 15 residues. The germline CDR1 and CDR2 sequences are ENHRY and SYGVKD. The CDR3 coding sequence is TGTGCCATCAGTGCCCACAGGGAGTTGGGCTACGAGCAGTACTTC. Translating it yields CAISAHRELGYEQYF.

The chain couples TRBV6-5 to TRBJ2-5; possible D gene TRBD2, 7 bases. Trimming removed 7 bases at V and 5 bases at J, with 17 bases between. The V gene's germline CDR1 is MNHEY and CDR2 SVGAGI. This CDR3 has 14 amino acids. In nucleotides, the CDR3 is TGTGCCAGCACCCAAGGGGGGGCAGGGGAGACCCAGTACTTC. Protein sequence: CASTQGGAGETQYF.

The chain employs TRBV9 and TRBJ1-1; D gene unclear. Trimming took 0 bases from V and 1 from J, leaving 13 bases between them. Germline values: CDR1 SGDLS, CDR2 YYNGEE. The CDR3 runs to 16 residues. The CDR3 DNA reads as TGTGCCAGCAGCGTAGGCGGCGGACTCTCGAACACTGAAGCTTTCTTT. Amino acid sequence: CASSVGGGLSNTEAFF.

V is TRBV7-2 and J is TRBJ1-4; D might be TRBD1 (5 bases). CDR1 is SGHTA and CDR2 is FQGNSA in the germline V gene. The CDR3 spans 16 residues. V dropped 2 bases and J dropped 2 bases, with 12 bases sitting between them. The CDR3 region has the DNA TGTGCCAGCAGCTTATACTTCGGGGGTACTAATGAAAAACTGTTTTTT. Its translation is CASSLYFGGTNEKLFF. The entire variable domain, with the rest obtained from reference TRBV7-2 and TRBJ1-4, is as follows: GAGVSQSPSNKVTEKGKDVELRCDPISGHTALYWYRQSLGQGLEFLIYFQGNSAPDKSGLPSDRFSAERTGGSVSTLTIQRTQQEDSAVYLCASSLYFGGTNEKLFFGSGTQLSVL.

The chain employs TRBV20-1 and TRBJ2-7, with TRBD2 identical over 8 bases. Germline V lookup: CDR1 DFQATT, CDR2 SNEGSKA (reference sequence). CDR3 size: 14 residues. The J segment lost 4 bases and the V segment lost 3 bases, leaving 8 bases of the junction unmatched. The DNA for the CDR3 is TGCAGTGCTAGTCCTACTAGCGGAAGATACGAGCAGTACTTC. Amino acid sequence: CSASPTSGRYEQYF.

The V and J genes are TRBV5-1 and TRBJ2-1; TRBD1 aligns across 7 bases. This CDR3 has 15 residues. J gave up 9 bases and V 4 bases, and 13 bases lay outside the gene matches. CDR1 and CDR2 (germline): SGHRS, YFSETQ. The CDR3 spells CASSPTGTVLIEQFF. The CDR3 DNA follows: TGCGCCAGCAGCCCGACCGGGACAGTACTCATTGAGCAGTTCTTC.

This rearrangement joins TRBV4-1 to TRBJ1-2; TRBD1 aligns across 10 bases. From germline, CDR1 is MGHRA and CDR2 YSYEKL. The CDR3 is 14 amino acids. V lost 4 bases to trimming and J lost 8 bases; unmatched junction nucleotides: 7. DNA of the CDR3: TGCGCCAGCAGCCCGTCAGGGACAGGGGTAGGCTACACCTTC. This translates into CASSPSGTGVGYTF.

J is TRBJ1-2 and V is TRBV4-3, with TRBD1 as a possible D gene (5 bases). V was clipped by 0 bases and J by 4 bases, with 15 bases between them. Per germline, CDR1 LGHNA and CDR2 YSLEER. This CDR3 region has 16 residues. The CDR3 region has the DNA TGCGCCAGCAGCCAAGATGGGGGGGGGAGCCCCTATGGCTACACCTTC. It codes for CASSQDGGGSPYGYTF.

This clone was recorded a few times. V and J are TRBV5-8 and TRBJ2-5; D ambiguous. V was cut by 2 bases and J by 2 bases, with 4 bases left in between. Germline CDR1 SGHTS, CDR2 YDEGEE. The CDR3 is made up of 12 amino acids. For the CDR3, the DNA is TGTGCCAGCAGCTTTTGGCAAGAGACCCAGTACTTC. Protein sequence: CASSFWQETQYF.

The gene calls are TRBV3-1 (or the pseudogene TRBV3-2) and TRBJ1-2; D is unclear. CDR3 length: 12 amino acids. V was trimmed by 6 bases and J by 4 bases, leaving 9 bases between them. CDR1 and CDR2 from the germline V gene are LGHDT and YNNKEL (reference sequence). DNA for the CDR3: TGTGCCAGCAGTTGGCAGACCTATGGCTACACCTTC. Translation: CASSWQTYGYTF.

The chain links TRBV18 to TRBJ2-7, with D perhaps given as TRBD1 or TRBD2 (5 bases each). Trimming left V 6 bases short and J 0 bases short, with 24 bases between. The CDR3 sequence is 18 residues long. Germline V CDR1 and CDR2: KGHSH, LQKENI. The CDR3 DNA reads as TGTGCCAGCTCGTACCAGACTTTGGGGACCCAAAACTCCTACGAGCAGTACTTC. It is translated as CASSYQTLGTQNSYEQYF.

This clone was found once. V usage is TRBV6-5 and J usage is TRBJ1-5; 8 bases match TRBD1. The CDR3 sequence is 12 residues long. V lost 10 bases to trimming and J lost 4 bases; unmatched junction nucleotides: 3. CDR1 MNHEY and CDR2 SVGAGI come from the germline V gene. The CDR3 nucleotides read TGTGCCATCCGACAGGGGAATCAGCCCCAGCATTTT. Translation gives CAIRQGNQPQHF.